A selection of T cell receptor beta chains follows, all from one sample in a study of T cell repertoires in cytomegalovirus infection. One entry per CDR3 protein, called by TCRdb with MiXCR from the reads. The sample comprises hundreds of thousands of distinct CDR3 sequences, around a third of which are singletons, and about 18% rests with the top ten. These receptors are not linked to any known antigen. The starting material was cultured PBMCs, obtained from culture after CMV antigen stimulation. The origin of the receptors is a human donor in good health (CMV status not recorded). Some clones in this sample may be carry-over from other donors' samples. CDR3s include the opening cysteine and the closing phenylalanine or tryptophan.

V gene: TRBV2; J gene: TRBJ2-7; CDR3 protein: CASREEILYEQYF
V gene: TRBV11-2; J gene: TRBJ1-3; CDR3 protein: CASSPTGGNTIYF
V gene: TRBV4-1; J gene: TRBJ1-5; CDR3 protein: CASSQELTRGYQPQHF
V gene: TRBV12-3/TRBV12-4; J gene: TRBJ1-2; CDR3 protein: CASSLARGKDGYTF
V gene: TRBV6-6; J gene: TRBJ2-1; CDR3 protein: CASWWLDRGFYEQFF
V gene: TRBV6-5; J gene: TRBJ2-2; CDR3 protein: CASNPVGTGGSTGELFF
V gene: TRBV20-1; J gene: TRBJ1-4; CDR3 protein: CSASDHSGNLFF
V gene: TRBV7-6; J gene: TRBJ1-4; CDR3 protein: CASSQTLRTNEKLFF
V gene: TRBV7-9; J gene: TRBJ1-6; CDR3 protein: CASSLQGSGNSPLHF
V gene: TRBV6-1; J gene: TRBJ2-1; CDR3 protein: CASGPTTRSYNEQFF
V gene: TRBV7-8; J gene: TRBJ2-3; CDR3 protein: CASSLVAGSTDTQYF
V gene: TRBV19; J gene: TRBJ2-4; CDR3 protein: CATGTGEKNIQYF
V gene: TRBV5-1; J gene: TRBJ1-1; CDR3 protein: CASSWTGYSEAFF
V gene: TRBV6-6; J gene: TRBJ2-1; CDR3 protein: CASRGPGDPAYNEQFF
V gene: TRBV11-1; J gene: TRBJ1-1; CDR3 protein: CASSETGLRTEAFF
V gene: TRBV7-9; J gene: TRBJ1-4; CDR3 protein: CASSPTTESEKLFF
V gene: TRBV5-6; J gene: TRBJ2-5; CDR3 protein: CASSSVRLAWETQYF
V gene: TRBV27; J gene: TRBJ1-6; CDR3 protein: CASRTGTGWNSPLHF
V gene: TRBV6-1; J gene: TRBJ1-4; CDR3 protein: CASSRIYGATNEKLFF
V gene: TRBV18; J gene: TRBJ1-3; CDR3 protein: CASSQVQSSGNTIYF
V gene: TRBV7-8; J gene: TRBJ2-1; CDR3 protein: CASSFNSGGRTSKQFF
V gene: TRBV7-8; J gene: TRBJ1-4; CDR3 protein: CASSSDRTSFIYEKLFF
V gene: TRBV5-4; J gene: TRBJ2-5; CDR3 protein: CASSAHRGSETQYF
V gene: TRBV24-1; J gene: TRBJ1-2; CDR3 protein: CAITEQRDGYTF
V gene: TRBV20-1; J gene: TRBJ1-5; CDR3 protein: CSARDLWRDDSNQPQHF
V gene: TRBV7-2; J gene: TRBJ1-1; CDR3 protein: CASSLRQANTEAFF
V gene: TRBV2; J gene: TRBJ2-3; CDR3 protein: CASRLDGGSPDTQYF
V gene: TRBV6-1; J gene: TRBJ2-7; CDR3 protein: CASSDVQETAWEQYF
V gene: TRBV7-9; J gene: TRBJ2-7; CDR3 protein: CASSVKTGGFYEQYF
V gene: TRBV6-1; J gene: TRBJ1-2; CDR3 protein: CASKAGANYGYTF
V gene: TRBV10-1; J gene: TRBJ2-1; CDR3 protein: CASSKSASGSNEQFF
V gene: TRBV24-1; J gene: TRBJ1-1; CDR3 protein: CATSVSSSGTEAFF
V gene: TRBV6-8; J gene: TRBJ2-3; CDR3 protein: CASSAGQGETDTQYF
V gene: TRBV7-2; J gene: TRBJ2-2; CDR3 protein: CASSWKTGGTGELFF
V gene: TRBV12-3/TRBV12-4; J gene: TRBJ1-2; CDR3 protein: CASSKKEIYGYTF
V gene: TRBV7-2; J gene: TRBJ2-7; CDR3 protein: CASSAEDGYEQYF
V gene: TRBV12-3/TRBV12-4; J gene: TRBJ1-5; CDR3 protein: CASSSGQGKHF
V gene: TRBV5-4; J gene: TRBJ1-1; CDR3 protein: CASSLDRNTNTEAFF
V gene: TRBV3-1; J gene: TRBJ2-1; CDR3 protein: CASSQDYRAGVYNEQFF
V gene: TRBV19; J gene: TRBJ2-1; CDR3 protein: CASSPTKLVSPNEQFF
V gene: TRBV12-3/TRBV12-4; J gene: TRBJ2-4; CDR3 protein: CASSGVAKNIQYF
V gene: TRBV2; J gene: TRBJ1-1; CDR3 protein: CASTPGQGAYTEAFF